This T cell receptor beta chain comes out of a study of blood T cell repertoires in COVID-19 (dated by TCRdb to about 2020). With respect to the entire study: Collaborator samples came from the United States, Italy and Spain and covered acute and convalescent phases of COVID-19. Where HLA class I and class II types were available, the types were taken from metadata supplied by the sample provider, not from assay-based typing. Deeply sampled blood TCRbeta repertoires from subjects exposed to, actively infected with, or recovered from COVID-19 were included in the dataset. A de-identified subject ID, COVID-19 status, age in years and sex were almost always included in the sample metadata. The samples were drawn from two sources: the first 160 participants of the ongoing ImmuneRACE study, and 1,254 subjects contributed by 6 global collaborators. The material from the prospective study consisted of cDNA or gDNA derived from T cells, B-cell-depleted T cells, or PBMCs. The repertoires were made available in a free public database intended to serve as a resource for research on the immune response to SARS-CoV-2.

The collaborating institutions used their own protocols to collect whole blood in K2EDTA tubes. For TCRbeta analysis, collaborators shipped samples in one of three forms: frozen whole blood, isolated PBMCs, or DNA extracted from either of those sample types. Inclusive of the bounding cysteine and phenylalanine, the CDR3 is 16 residues long. Only the CDR3 DNA stays, 48 bases, in frame from base 1. The germline V gene supplies CDR1 MNHEY and CDR2 SVGEGT. V loses 5 bases at its end and J loses 1 base; junction bases beyond the gene matches: 9. Notes on this clone: There is no known antigen for this receptor. Base qualities are not provided; no much larger clone lies one nucleotide away.

Paper-wide results and their limitations: Clinical and demographic metadata were provided uncurated, with the amount varying by source and participant.

TCRbeta CDR3 regions were amplified from genomic DNA using the immunoSEQ Assay, a bias-controlled multiplex PCR. The authors processed their data as follows. The number of nucleated cells in each sample was estimated from the amplification of reference gene primers within the assay. To quantify the absolute abundance of each unique TCRbeta CDR3 rearrangement, sequence reads were collapsed and filtered. For each sample, productive Simpson clonality was calculated as the square root of Simpson's diversity index across productive rearrangements. Imported from immuneACCESS, the table was reduced by TCRdb to in-frame sequences with V and J called. These copies leave out some clones; in studies compared against another copy, an unresolved V gene accounts for under half, and the cause of the remainder is not known. That table is the source of V, J and clone size, and D and trimming were worked out from the DNA. The sample table contains about 220,000 clones; only one count was recorded for about 78% of them. Clones ranked in the top ten supply approximately 7.2% of the sample.

The receptor's source is a woman in her seventies with acute or convalescent COVID-19. The material sequenced was peripheral blood. The rearranged chain carries TRBV6-2 or TRBV6-3 and TRBJ2-3, and TRBD1 matches 7 of the central bases. For the CDR3, the sequence is CASSTRQGSGTDTQYF. The sequenced DNA: TGTGCCAGCAGTACGCGACAGGGATCTGGCACAGATACGCAGTATTTT.